These 20 T cell receptor beta chains share one sample of origin, sequenced in a study of blood T cell repertoires in COVID-19. The table came from immunoSEQ multiplex PCR; TCRdb's copy has only in-frame clones and leaves some out. The sample records 200,000 to 250,000 clones, roughly four fifths being singletons. The material sequenced was peripheral blood. The receptors were sampled from a woman older than 75 with COVID-19, enrolled during active disease.

Concerning this clone itself: Other DNA sequences in this sample translate to the same CDR3. CDR3 nucleotides: TGTGCCAGCAGCTCAGGCTTCTCTGGAAACACCATATATTTT. This encodes CASSSGFSGNTIYF. V is TRBV11-3 and J is TRBJ1-3; unclear D gene. CDR3 length equals 14 residues. The V end was cut by 4 bases, the J end by 0 bases, with 7 bases between. CDR1 and CDR2 (germline): SGHNT, YENEEA.

The chain has TRBV4-3 and TRBJ1-6, with TRBD1 matching 7 bases. This CDR3 spans 16 amino acids. Per the germline V gene, CDR1 is LGHNA and CDR2 is YSLEER. The J segment lost 6 bases and the V segment lost 2 bases, leaving 7 bases of the junction unmatched. CDR3: CASSQTGVSSNSPLHF. CDR3 in DNA: TGCGCCAGCAGCCAAACAGGGGTCTCAAGTAATTCACCCCTCCACTTT.

V usage is TRBV7-2 and J usage is TRBJ2-1; D possibly corresponds to TRBD2 (6 bases). Germline CDR1 and CDR2: SGHTA and FQGNSA. With 6 bases removed from V and 0 bases from J, the gap between germline ends came to 12 bases. The CDR3 is made up of 15 amino acids. CDR3 in amino acids: CASSDGSGSYNEQFF. The CDR3 DNA reads as TGTGCCAGCAGTGACGGGAGTGGCTCCTACAATGAGCAGTTCTTC.

J is TRBJ2-7 and V is TRBV4-1; 11 positions agree with TRBD2. Germline assignment: CDR1 MGHRA and CDR2 YSYEKL. The CDR3 is 15 residues long. J was trimmed by 1 base and V by 7 bases; bases with no gene match: 6. CDR3 sequence: CASTPGLAASYEQYF. The CDR3 DNA follows: TGCGCCAGCACCCCGGGACTAGCGGCGTCCTACGAGCAGTACTTC.

This chain connects TRBV9 to TRBJ1-4; D not resolved. Germline assignment: CDR1 SGDLS and CDR2 YYNGEE. This CDR3 has 13 residues. V was pared by 3 bases and J by 8 bases, with 11 bases between. The CDR3, as DNA: TGTGCCAGCAGCGCTCTAGGAGGGGAAAAACTGTTTTTT. Protein product: CASSALGGEKLFF.

This chain uses TRBV29-1 with TRBJ2-7, with D perhaps TRBD2 (6 bases). The CDR3 is 13 residues long. V dropped 6 bases and J dropped 0 bases, with 12 bases sitting between them. CDR1 and CDR2 from the germline V gene are SQVTM and ANQGSEA. The CDR3 protein is CSVDPGDSYEQYF. CDR3 in DNA: TGCAGCGTCGATCCGGGAGACTCCTACGAGCAGTACTTC.

The V call is TRBV5-4, the J call TRBJ1-4; 9 bases fit TRBD1. V shed 5 bases, J shed 4 bases, and the junction held 6 bases outside the gene matches. The germline V gene has CDR1 SGHNT and CDR2 YYREEE (reference sequence). The CDR3 is 15 amino acids. CDR3 nucleotide sequence: TGTGCCAGCAGTTTAACAGGGGGCAGTAATGAAAAACTGTTTTTT. This encodes CASSLTGGSNEKLFF.

This clone was detected only once. The chain combines TRBV28 with TRBJ1-2; possibly TRBD1 for D (5 bases). Trimming cost V 1 base and J 0 bases, with 15 bases left between them. The CDR3 is made up of 17 amino acids. CDR1 and CDR2 (germline): MDHEN, SYDVKM. The CDR3: CASSLYGATGPNYGYTF. CDR3 bases: TGTGCCAGCAGTTTATATGGGGCAACTGGACCTAACTATGGCTACACCTTC.

The J gene is TRBJ2-5, the V gene TRBV6-5; 7 bases are a match to TRBD2. Losses at the gene ends were 6 bases for V and 2 bases for J; bases not matched to a gene: 3. The CDR3 totals 13 residues. Germline CDR1 MNHEY, CDR2 SVGAGI. CDR3: CASRPGLQETQYF. Written as DNA, the CDR3 is TGTGCCAGCAGGCCGGGACTACAAGAGACCCAGTACTTC.

This chain links TRBV11-2 with TRBJ2-2, with unresolved D. In germline, CDR1 is SGHAT, CDR2 FQNNGV. The CDR3 is made up of 14 amino acids. V was clipped by 0 bases and J by 4 bases, with 6 bases between them. The CDR3 sequence: CASSLETFTGELFF. CDR3 nucleotide sequence: TGTGCCAGCAGCTTAGAAACTTTCACCGGGGAGCTGTTTTTT. Based on the CDR3 plus reference TRBV11-2 and TRBJ2-2, the full variable domain is EAGVAQSPRYKIIEKRQSVAFWCNPISGHATLYWYQQILGQGPKLLIQFQNNGVVDDSQLPKDRFSAERLKGVDSTLKIQPAKLEDSAVYLCASSLETFTGELFFGEGSRLTVL.

This chain links TRBV27 with TRBJ1-4, with TRBD1 matching 7 bases. The CDR3 consists of 15 residues. V was pared by 8 bases and J by 3 bases, with 9 bases of the junction left unmatched. Germline values: CDR1 MNHEY, CDR2 SMNVEV (reference sequence). CDR3 nucleotides: TGTGCCAGCCGCCTAGGGGGGACAGCTAATGAAAAACTGTTTTTT. This gives the protein CASRLGGTANEKLFF.

The chain carries TRBV9 and TRBJ2-2; 14 bases are a match to TRBD2. The V gene end was trimmed by 4 bases and the J gene end by 4 bases; junction bases not matched to a gene: 3. The CDR3 length is 16 residues. Germline V lookup: CDR1 SGDLS, CDR2 YYNGEE. DNA of the CDR3: TGTGCCAGCAGCTTGGGACTAGCGGGAGCCACCGGGGAGCTGTTTTTT. This codes for CASSLGLAGATGELFF.

This clone was seen a few times. The chain has TRBV2 and TRBJ1-2; a possible D gene is TRBD1 (5 bases). Germline-derived CDR1 and CDR2 are SNHLY and FYNNEI. CDR3 size: 12 residues. V lost 7 bases, J lost 5 bases, and 11 bases lay in between. CDR3 DNA: TGTGCCAGCACCAGGGAGGAGTATGGCTACACCTTC. Translated: CASTREEYGYTF.

V and J are TRBV6-5 and TRBJ2-5, with D tentatively TRBD1 (6 bases). Trimming cost V 0 bases and J 3 bases, with 11 bases left between them. The CDR3 covers 15 residues. Germline V gene data show CDR1 as MNHEY and CDR2 as SVGAGI. The CDR3 nucleotides are TGTGCCAGCAGTTACTCGGGGGCGACTAAAGAGACCCAGTACTTC. This sequence encodes CASSYSGATKETQYF.

There are a few counts of this clone. The chain links TRBV18 to TRBJ1-6, with 10 bases aligning to TRBD1. The V gene end was trimmed by 2 bases and the J gene end by 8 bases; junction bases not matched to a gene: 12. CDR1 is KGHSH and CDR2 is LQKENI in the germline V gene. This CDR3 has 18 amino acids. The CDR3 here is CASSPRGPGTGAYSPLHF. The CDR3 DNA is TGTGCCAGCTCACCAAGAGGCCCCGGGACAGGGGCGTATTCACCCCTCCACTTT.

The chain links TRBV5-1 to TRBJ2-7; 12 bases line up with TRBD1. Germline values: CDR1 SGHRS, CDR2 YFSETQ. With V trimmed by 3 bases and J by 5 bases, 3 bases remained unmatched. The CDR3 is 14 amino acids. The CDR3 loop is CASSSGTGGDEQYF. CDR3 DNA sequence: TGCGCCAGCAGCTCCGGGACAGGGGGCGACGAGCAGTACTTC. Combining the CDR3 with reference TRBV5-1 and TRBJ2-7 gives the whole variable domain KAGVTQTPRYLIKTRGQQVTLSCSPISGHRSVSWYQQTPGQGLQFLFEYFSETQRNKGNFPGRFSGRQFSNSRSEMNVSTLELGDSALYLCASSSGTGGDEQYFGPGTRLTVT.

The CDR3 nucleotides read TGTGCCAGTAGTATAATGGGGGACTCGGGGCGGCCCCAGCATTTT. It encodes CASSIMGDSGRPQHF. V and J are TRBV19 and TRBJ1-5; D is perhaps TRBD1 (5 bases). Germline V gives CDR1 LNHDA, CDR2 SQIVND (reference sequence). The CDR3 extends over 15 amino acids. V was shortened by 2 bases and J by 9 bases, with 17 bases between the two germline ends.

V usage is TRBV19 and J usage is TRBJ1-1; no definite D call. The CDR3 extends over 13 amino acids. CDR1 is LNHDA and CDR2 is SQIVND in the germline V gene (reference sequence). The V gene lost 7 bases and the J gene lost 0 bases, with 9 bases spanning the gap. As DNA, the CDR3 is TGTGCCAGTACCTACCGGGTGAACACTGAAGCTTTCTTT. It translates to CASTYRVNTEAFF.

The chain recombines TRBV6-1 with TRBJ2-7; D is ambiguous. V was clipped by 1 base and J by 0 bases, with 7 bases between them. Germline CDR1 reads MNHNS; CDR2 reads SASEGT. The CDR3 totals 14 residues. The CDR3 protein is CASSEGHSSYEQYF. The CDR3 DNA reads TGTGCCAGCAGTGAAGGCCACAGCTCCTACGAGCAGTACTTC.

V usage is TRBV11-3 and J usage is TRBJ2-1; 9 nucleotides match TRBD1. CDR3 length: 16 amino acids. The J segment lost 7 bases and the V segment lost 1 base, leaving 8 bases of the junction unmatched. Germline CDR1 and CDR2: SGHNT and YENEEA. CDR3 nucleotides: TGTGCCAGCAGCTTAGGGGGGGGACAGGGAACGAATGAGCAGTTCTTC. Translation gives CASSLGGGQGTNEQFF. Full variable domain (rest looked up from reference TRBV11-3 and TRBJ2-1): EAGVVQSPRYKIIEKKQPVAFWCNPISGHNTLYWYLQNLGQGPELLIRYENEEAVDDSQLPKDRFSAERLKGVDSTLKIQPAELGDSAVYLCASSLGGGQGTNEQFFGPGTRLTVL.